Below are 13 T cell receptor beta chains sequenced from a single sample in a study of T cells after yellow fever vaccination. MiXCR was run by TCRdb on the 5' RACE reads, yielding one entry per CDR3 protein. In the table there are about 260,000 distinct CDR3 sequences, more than 3.5% of which are singletons. Specimen: PBMCs, collected 15 days after the yellow fever booster vaccination. The origin of the receptors is a man between 18 and 35 years old who received the YFV17D yellow fever vaccine.

At least ten counts were recorded for this clonotype. J is TRBJ2-2 and V is TRBV25-1; a weak D match, TRBD1 (5 bases). The CDR3 covers 14 residues. Per germline, CDR1 MGHDK and CDR2 SYGVNS. V was clipped by 0 bases and J by 6 bases, with 8 bases between them. CDR3 nucleotide sequence: TGTGCCAGCAGTGAATATTTCAGGGCCGGGGAGCTGTTTTTT. Translation: CASSEYFRAGELFF.

This clonotype was observed many times. V usage is TRBV7-2 and J usage is TRBJ2-1, with 10 positions matching TRBD1. This CDR3 region has 15 residues. Trimming cost V 4 bases and J 4 bases; bases outside gene matches: 4. CDR1 is SGHTA and CDR2 is FQGNSA in the germline V gene. Here the CDR3 DNA reads TGTGCCAGCAGCTACCGACAGGGGGCTTACAATGAGCAGTTCTTC. It translates to CASSYRQGAYNEQFF.

In its sample, this clonotype was seen many times. The chain has TRBV4-1 and TRBJ1-2, with D maybe TRBD1 (6 bases). Germline V gives CDR1 MGHRA, CDR2 YSYEKL. Trimming pared 0 bases from V and 5 bases from J, leaving 16 bases between. The CDR3 extends over 16 amino acids. The CDR3 loop is CASSQDRGTGTYGYTF. CDR3 bases: TGCGCCAGCAGCCAAGATAGGGGGACTGGGACGTATGGCTACACCTTC.

This clonotype has at least ten counts. This chain uses TRBV7-9 with TRBJ2-2; D is unresolved. Germline CDR1 SEHNR, CDR2 FQNEAQ (reference sequence). There are 11 residues in the CDR3. Between the trimmed V and J ends, which lost 2 bases and 11 bases, there was a span of 6 bases. CDR3 protein: CASSLREELFF. CDR3 nucleotide sequence: TGTGCCAGCAGCTTACGTGAAGAGCTGTTTTTT.

This clonotype appeared many times. The chain couples TRBV7-3 to TRBJ2-5; 8 bases align to TRBD1. J gave up 4 bases and V 4 bases, and 5 bases lay outside the gene matches. The CDR3 is 14 residues long. Germline assignment: CDR1 SGHTA and CDR2 FQGTGA. The chain's CDR3 is CASSYDDRGETQYF. The CDR3 coding sequence is TGTGCCAGCAGCTATGACGACAGGGGAGAGACCCAGTACTTC.

This clonotype occurred many times. V is TRBV5-8 and J is TRBJ2-3, with D possibly TRBD2 on 5 matching bases. Trimming took off 5 bases at V and 2 bases at J, with 12 bases between the two ends. This CDR3 has 14 residues. Germline V gene sequence: CDR1 SGHTS, CDR2 YDEGEE. The CDR3, as DNA: TGTGCCAGCAGTTCCGGGGTCTACACAGATACGCAGTATTTT. It yields the protein CASSSGVYTDTQYF.

The gene calls are TRBV20-1 and TRBJ2-5, with 8 bases lining up with TRBD1. Germline CDR1 and CDR2: DFQATT and SNEGSKA (reference sequence). V was clipped by 2 bases and J by 1 base; unmatched bases: 15. The CDR3 sequence is 18 residues long. The CDR3: CSARRRTGRGSRQETQYF. The CDR3 nucleotides are TGCAGTGCTAGAAGGAGGACAGGGCGGGGTTCGCGCCAAGAGACCCAGTACTTC.

This clonotype showed up many times. The chain couples TRBV20-1 to TRBJ2-3; D possibly corresponds to TRBD2 (6 bases). Trimming left V 6 bases short and J 0 bases short, with 10 bases between. In germline, CDR1 is DFQATT, CDR2 SNEGSKA (reference sequence). There are 13 residues in the CDR3. The CDR3 loop is CSARRGSTDTQYF. CDR3 bases: TGCAGTGCCCGGCGGGGTAGCACAGATACGCAGTATTTT.

This clonotype was detected ten times or more. This rearrangement joins TRBV12-3 or TRBV12-4 to TRBJ1-2; D may be TRBD1 (5 bases). Trimming removed 6 bases at V and 4 bases at J, with 12 bases between. CDR3 size: 13 residues. The DNA of the CDR3 is TGTGCCAGCAGCGTCGGGACTGCCTATGGCTACACCTTC. Protein sequence: CASSVGTAYGYTF.

This clonotype appeared many times. The rearrangement uses TRBV7-9 and TRBJ1-2; TRBD1 matches 7 bases. The CDR3 spans 13 residues. J was trimmed by 8 bases and V by 5 bases; bases with no gene match: 8. Germline V gene lookup returns CDR1 SEHNR and CDR2 FQNEAQ (reference sequence). CDR3 nucleotides: TGTGCCAGCAGCCTAGGGGGCGCAAGGGGCTACACCTTC. Encoded protein: CASSLGGARGYTF.

This clonotype was observed many times. This chain uses TRBV4-3 with TRBJ2-2, with D maybe TRBD1 (5 bases). Germline CDR1 and CDR2: LGHNA and YSLEER. V lost 2 bases to trimming and J lost 4 bases, with 26 bases between them. This CDR3 spans 20 amino acids. The CDR3 nucleotides are TGCGCCAGCAGCCAACAATTACACAAAACCCCCAGGGTTCGCACCGGGGAGCTGTTTTTT. Amino acid sequence: CASSQQLHKTPRVRTGELFF.

This clonotype occurred many times. The V gene is TRBV5-1, the J gene TRBJ1-5, with D unclear. V was cut by 4 bases and J by 9 bases, with 11 bases left in between. The length of the CDR3 is 12 residues. Germline V CDR1 and CDR2: SGHRS, YFSETQ. CDR3 DNA sequence: TGCGCCAGCAGCCTCGGGGTCGGGCCCCAGCATTTT. This gives the protein CASSLGVGPQHF. Full variable domain (remainder filled in from reference TRBV5-1 and TRBJ1-5): KAGVTQTPRYLIKTRGQQVTLSCSPISGHRSVSWYQQTPGQGLQFLFEYFSETQRNKGNFPGRFSGRQFSNSRSEMNVSTLELGDSALYLCASSLGVGPQHFGDGTRLSIL.

The chain employs TRBV30 and TRBJ2-7, with TRBD1 as a possible D gene (6 bases). Trimming stripped 1 base from V and 5 bases from J, with 15 bases between. The V gene's germline CDR1 is GTSNPN and CDR2 SVGIG (reference sequence). CDR3 size: 14 residues. CDR3 sequence: CAWSGPRGRDEQYF. Here the CDR3 DNA reads TGTGCCTGGAGTGGCCCCAGGGGAAGGGACGAGCAGTACTTC.